These T cell receptor beta chains were read from a single sample in a study of blood T cells in healthy people across ages. TCRdb redid the calling of the 5' RACE reads with MiXCR, one entry per CDR3 protein. The data show some 1.4 million distinct CDR3 sequences, roughly 40% seen once. Sequences were obtained from blood. These receptors were taken from a woman in her late teens or twenties in good health. CDR3s include the opening cysteine and the closing phenylalanine or tryptophan. D genes are given only for firm matches. Clone size is stated in some rows and not others, as once, few, many or a class when expanded.

V,D,size,J,CDR3,DNA
TRBV6-5,.,.,TRBJ2-5,CASSYRPFGGTEQYF,TGTGCCAGCAGTTACAGGCCCTTTGGGGGGACTGAGCAGTACTTC
TRBV10-3,.,few,TRBJ1-1,CAISVTDRNGEAFF,TGTGCCATCAGTGTAACAGACCGGAACGGTGAAGCTTTCTTT
TRBV10-3,.,few,TRBJ2-3,CAIGGTPGSDTQYF,TGTGCCATCGGGGGGACACCTGGGTCAGATACGCAGTATTTT
TRBV12-3/TRBV12-4,.,.,TRBJ1-2,CAGLNLPNYGYTF,TGTGCCGGCTTAAACTTGCCAAACTATGGCTACACCTTC
TRBV29-1,.,many,TRBJ1-1,CSVGRAGTEAFF,TGCAGCGTTGGCAGGGCGGGCACTGAAGCTTTCTTT
TRBV30,.,few,TRBJ1-2,CAWIAKRGANYGYTF,TGTGCCTGGATAGCCAAACGGGGTGCTAACTATGGCTACACCTTC
TRBV29-1,.,few,TRBJ1-2,CSVDVRGRNGYTF,TGCAGCGTTGACGTCAGGGGAAGGAATGGCTACACCTTC
TRBV5-1,TRBD1,few,TRBJ2-5,CASRTGQQETQYF,TGCGCCAGCAGAACGGGACAGCAAGAGACCCAGTACTTC
TRBV5-1,TRBD1,.,TRBJ2-7,CASSLIKDAGRDRGSEQYF,TGCGCCAGCAGCTTAATTAAGGACGCTGGCCGGGACAGGGGATCCGAGCAGTACTTC
TRBV12-3/TRBV12-4,.,.,TRBJ2-1,CASSLRRGSSYEQFF,TGTGCCAGCAGTCTCCGTAGAGGGAGCTCCTACGAGCAGTTCTTC
TRBV12-3/TRBV12-4,TRBD1,few,TRBJ1-2,CASRSKTGGGYTF,TGTGCCAGCAGGAGCAAAACAGGGGGTGGCTACACCTTC
TRBV6-5,.,.,TRBJ2-7,CASSYSTRGDEQYF,TGTGCCAGCAGTTACTCGACTAGAGGGGACGAGCAGTACTTC
TRBV6-1,.,.,TRBJ2-7,CASSEAVRNPYEQYF,TGTGCCAGCAGTGAAGCGGTCCGGAACCCCTACGAGCAGTACTTC
TRBV12-3/TRBV12-4,TRBD2,.,TRBJ2-3,CASSLVAGAGTDTQYF,TGTGCCAGCAGTTTAGTCGCGGGAGCGGGCACAGATACGCAGTATTTT
TRBV5-1,TRBD2,.,TRBJ2-5,CASSFLAGWGGEQYF,TGCGCCAGCAGCTTCCTAGCGGGGTGGGGTGGTGAGCAGTACTTC
TRBV21-1,.,.,TRBJ2-7,CASSRDWSSSYEQYF,TGTGCCAGCAGTAGGGACTGGTCCAGCTCCTACGAGCAGTACTTC
TRBV12-3/TRBV12-4,TRBD2,.,TRBJ2-1,CASSHASGSFYEQFF,TGTGCCAGCAGCCACGCTAGCGGGAGTTTCTACGAGCAGTTCTTC
TRBV10-3,.,many,TRBJ2-7,CAISEATNPGQTYEQYF,TGTGCCATCAGTGAGGCAACAAACCCAGGACAGACCTACGAGCAGTACTTC
TRBV10-1,.,.,TRBJ2-7,CASSDRGSPSYEQYF,TGCGCCAGCAGTGATCGGGGGTCCCCCTCCTACGAGCAGTACTTC
TRBV12-3/TRBV12-4,.,many,TRBJ1-2,CASSSFYGYTF,TGTGCCAGCAGTTCCTTCTATGGCTACACCTTC